The 27 T cell receptor beta chains reported below all come from one sample, sequenced in a study of OX40 agonist ivuxolimab in advanced cancers. Here immunoSEQ multiplex PCR was the method, and the copy in TCRdb shows in-frame clones only, minus some. The table has approximately 58,000 clones, 75% to 90% seen once. The source material was CD4+ or CD8+ T cells sorted from blood, sampled in a trial of the OX40 agonist ivuxolimab. The receptors stem from an adult with an advanced solid tumor such as melanoma, head and neck, liver or kidney cancer.

The chain recombines TRBV5-5 with TRBJ1-1, with D unclear. Per the germline V gene, CDR1 is SGHKS and CDR2 is YYEKEE (reference sequence). V was trimmed by 1 base and J by 11 bases, leaving 12 bases between them. The CDR3 runs 12 residues. CDR3 sequence: CASSLFPGKAFF. The DNA of the CDR3 is TGTGCCAGCAGCTTGTTCCCGGGTAAGGCTTTCTTT.

This clone occurred a few times. This chain joins TRBV7-3 and TRBJ2-3; D is possibly TRBD2 (5 bases). The germline CDR1 and CDR2 sequences are SGHTA and FQGTGA. The CDR3 spans 12 residues. V was shortened by 4 bases and J by 4 bases, with 6 bases between the two germline ends. The CDR3 spells CASSYGADTQYF. CDR3 DNA: TGTGCCAGCAGCTACGGGGCAGATACGCAGTATTTT. Together with reference TRBV7-3 and TRBJ2-3, the CDR3 gives the full variable domain: GAGVSQTPSNKVTEKGKYVELRCDPISGHTALYWYRQSLGQGPEFLIYFQGTGAADDSGLPNDRFFAVRPEGSVSTLKIQRTERGDSAVYLCASSYGADTQYFGPGTRLTVL.

The chain recombines TRBV7-2 with TRBJ2-7; 8 nucleotides align to TRBD1. The V gene end was trimmed by 4 bases and the J gene end by 3 bases; junction bases not matched to a gene: 5. There are 14 residues in the CDR3. Per the germline V gene, CDR1 is SGHTA and CDR2 is FQGNSA. The CDR3 region is CASSYLTGGYEQYF. The CDR3 DNA sequence: TGTGCCAGCAGCTATTTAACAGGGGGCTACGAGCAGTACTTC.

This sequence joins TRBV5-1 and TRBJ1-1; D not certain. V lost 4 bases and J 5 bases, leaving 15 bases between the germline ends. This CDR3 spans 14 amino acids. CDR1 is SGHRS, CDR2 YFSETQ, per germline. DNA for the CDR3: TGCGCCAGCAGCACCTCCGAGGGATGGACTGAAGCTTTCTTT. It codes for CASSTSEGWTEAFF.

The chain employs TRBV9 and TRBJ1-2, with TRBD1 matching over 10 bases. V lost 3 bases and J lost 4; bases outside the gene matches: 6. Germline-derived CDR1 and CDR2 are SGDLS and YYNGEE. This CDR3 is built from 15 residues. The CDR3 region is CASSGMTGGLYGYTF. The CDR3 nucleotides read TGTGCCAGCAGCGGAATGACAGGGGGCCTCTATGGCTACACCTTC.

This clone was recorded a few times. The CDR3 nucleotides read TGTGCCTGGAGACCACAGGCGAACACTGAAGCTTTCTTT. It codes for CAWRPQANTEAFF. This chain connects TRBV30 to TRBJ1-1; D may be TRBD1 (5 bases). The CDR3 runs to 13 residues. V gave up 3 bases and J gave up 1 base, with 9 bases separating them. Looked up from germline, CDR1 is GTSNPN and CDR2 is SVGIG (reference sequence).

The chain uses TRBV29-1 and TRBJ1-3; no clear D. The CDR3 length is 11 residues. The V end was cut by 3 bases, the J end by 5 bases, with 5 bases between. Looked up from germline, CDR1 is SQVTM and CDR2 is ANQGSEA. CDR3 region: CSVEQRNTIYF. The CDR3, as DNA: TGCAGCGTTGAGCAGAGAAACACCATATATTTT.

The chain joins TRBV6-5 to TRBJ2-1; unclear D gene. The CDR3 consists of 15 residues. V lost 5 bases and J lost 2, with 13 bases in between. CDR1 and CDR2 from the germline V gene are MNHEY and SVGAGI. The CDR3 nucleotides are TGTGCCAGCAGTCGAGATCGGGTAACCTACAATGAGCAGTTCTTC. Translated: CASSRDRVTYNEQFF.

V usage is TRBV7-6 and J usage is TRBJ2-1, with a weak D call TRBD2 (6 bases). The CDR3 is 16 amino acids. Germline V gives CDR1 SGHVS, CDR2 FNYEAQ. The V gene lost 5 bases and the J gene lost 4 bases, with 18 bases spanning the gap. The CDR3 region is CASSPRGGSPYNEQFF. Written as DNA, the CDR3 is TGTGCCAGCAGCCCCAGAGGAGGGAGCCCATACAATGAGCAGTTCTTC.

Only one count was recorded for this clone. The chain recombines TRBV11-2 with TRBJ2-5; D gene ambiguous. The J call is doubtful: the DNA matches TRBJ2-7 better. Germline CDR1 and CDR2: SGHAT and FQNNGV. This CDR3 spans 12 amino acids. CDR3 DNA: TGTGCCAGCAGCGTTGTTCTCTACGAGCAGTACTTC. Protein product: CASSVVLYEQYF.

J is TRBJ2-3 and V is TRBV4-2; D perhaps matches TRBD1 (6 bases). Looked up from germline, CDR1 is LGHNA and CDR2 is YNFKEQ. The CDR3 length is 17 residues. The ends were cut back, 0 bases at V and 6 bases at J, with 19 bases in the middle. The CDR3 region has the DNA TGTGCCAGCAGCCAAGATGAGAGGGGGAGAGCACCTGATACGCAGTATTTT. This translates into CASSQDERGRAPDTQYF.

The rearrangement uses TRBV14 and TRBJ2-5, with TRBD1 identical over 9 bases. After removal of 6 bases from V and 5 bases from J, the junction contained 10 bases not matched to a gene. The CDR3 sequence is 15 residues long. The germline CDR1 and CDR2 sequences are SGHDN and FVKESK. The CDR3 nucleotides are TGTGCCAGCAGAAGGGGGACAGGGCTCGGTGAGACCCAGTACTTC. Translating gives CASRRGTGLGETQYF.

This clone occurred once. The chain has TRBV7-9 and TRBJ2-2; 13 bases map to TRBD2. V shed 5 bases, J shed 8 bases, and the junction held 5 bases outside the gene matches. CDR1 and CDR2 (germline): SEHNR, FQNEAQ (reference sequence). The CDR3 loop spans 15 amino acids. The CDR3 DNA follows: TGTGCCAGCAGCCCGAGGACTAGCGGGAGAGGGGAGCTGTTTTTT. Translated, it gives CASSPRTSGRGELFF.

The chain combines TRBV9 with TRBJ1-1, with D perhaps TRBD1 (6 bases). V was pared by 2 bases and J by 1 base, with 9 bases between. The CDR3 covers 14 residues. Germline V gene data show CDR1 as SGDLS and CDR2 as YYNGEE. The CDR3 loop reads CASSVAQGNTEAFF. The CDR3 DNA sequence: TGTGCCAGCAGCGTCGCACAGGGGAACACTGAAGCTTTCTTT. Combining the CDR3 with reference TRBV9 and TRBJ1-1 gives the whole variable domain DSGVTQTPKHLITATGQRVTLRCSPRSGDLSVYWYQQSLDQGLQFLIQYYNGEERAKGNILERFSAQQFPDLHSELNLSSLELGDSALYFCASSVAQGNTEAFFGQGTRLTVV.

The chain joins TRBV9 to TRBJ1-2; tentatively, D is TRBD1 (5 bases). The CDR3 extends over 13 amino acids. The germline CDR1 and CDR2 sequences are SGDLS and YYNGEE. V lost 0 bases and J 2 bases, leaving 5 bases between the germline ends. Here the CDR3 DNA reads TGTGCCAGCAGCGTAGGGGGGAACTATGGCTACACCTTC. Protein: CASSVGGNYGYTF.

V is TRBV27 and J is TRBJ2-7, with TRBD2 matching 9 bases. This CDR3 region has 16 residues. Per germline, CDR1 MNHEY and CDR2 SMNVEV (reference sequence). V lost 2 bases, J lost 5 bases, and 10 bases stayed unmatched. Here the CDR3 DNA reads TGTGCCAGCAGTTTAGTTTCCAGCGGGAGGAACCACGAGCAGTACTTC. This translates into CASSLVSSGRNHEQYF.

V and J are TRBV10-3 and TRBJ2-2; no reliable D call. The V and J ends lost 7 bases and 7 bases respectively, with 10 bases between them. CDR3 length: 12 amino acids. CDR1 and CDR2 from the germline V gene are ENHRY and SYGVKD. The CDR3 reads CAITPEGGELFF. In DNA, the CDR3 is TGTGCCATCACCCCTGAAGGCGGGGAGCTGTTTTTT.

The V call is TRBV6-5, the J call TRBJ2-7; the match to TRBD2 covers 8 bases. The CDR3 contains 14 residues. Germline loops: CDR1 MNHEY, CDR2 SVGAGI. The V segment lost 7 bases and the J segment 9 bases; nucleotides outside the gene matches: 14. The CDR3 region has the DNA TGTGCCAGCAAAACCGGGACTAGTCTGGATGGGCAGTACTTC. Amino acid sequence: CASKTGTSLDGQYF.

The CDR3 DNA sequence: TGTGCCAGCAGTACGGTCCCCAGCAATCAGCCCCAGCATTTT. It yields the protein CASSTVPSNQPQHF. The rearrangement links TRBV28 to TRBJ1-5; D is ambiguous. Germline CDR1 is MDHEN and CDR2 is SYDVKM. The CDR3 has 14 amino acids. V was clipped by 5 bases and J by 1 base, with 9 bases between them. Variable domain in full (rest from reference TRBV28 and TRBJ1-5): DVKVTQSSRYLVKRTGEKVFLECVQDMDHENMFWYRQDPGLGLRLIYFSYDVKMKEKGDIPEGYSVSREKKERFSLILESASTNQTSMYLCASSTVPSNQPQHFGDGTRLSIL.

The rearrangement links TRBV27 to TRBJ2-5, with TRBD1 identical over 9 bases. The germline V gene has CDR1 MNHEY and CDR2 SMNVEV (reference sequence). CDR3 length equals 15 residues. After removal of 3 bases from V and 3 bases from J, the junction contained 5 bases not matched to a gene. This CDR3 reads CASSFWDRAKETQYF. For the CDR3, the DNA is TGTGCCAGCAGTTTCTGGGACAGGGCGAAAGAGACCCAGTACTTC.

The chain couples TRBV7-2 to TRBJ2-3; 10 positions match TRBD1. V was clipped by 1 base and J by 2 bases; unmatched bases: 6. This CDR3 region has 17 residues. Looked up from germline, CDR1 is SGHTA and CDR2 is FQGNSA. The CDR3 coding sequence is TGTGCCAGCAGCTTAGGTCGGGGGACAGGGGTCACAGATACGCAGTATTTT. This codes for CASSLGRGTGVTDTQYF.

V usage is TRBV4-2 and J usage is TRBJ2-1; D is ambiguous. Germline V gene sequence: CDR1 LGHNA, CDR2 YNFKEQ. V dropped 0 bases and J dropped 0 bases, with 6 bases sitting between them. CDR3 length: 15 residues. The CDR3 is CASSQEGSSYNEQFF. CDR3 bases: TGTGCCAGCAGCCAAGAAGGTTCCTCCTACAATGAGCAGTTCTTC.

The V gene is TRBV18, the J gene TRBJ1-1, with D perhaps matching TRBD1 (5 bases). The germline V gene encodes CDR1 KGHSH and CDR2 LQKENI. V was pared by 6 bases and J by 5 bases, with 10 bases between. The CDR3 extends over 12 amino acids. CDR3: CASSRDQTEAFF. DNA of the CDR3: TGTGCCAGCTCTCGGGACCAAACTGAAGCTTTCTTT.

In its sample, this clone was seen once. V gene TRBV7-3 combines with J gene TRBJ1-1; D call uncertain. Trimming stripped 2 bases from V and 5 bases from J, with 9 bases between. The CDR3 consists of 13 residues. Germline CDR1 and CDR2: SGHTA and FQGTGA. In DNA form, the CDR3 reads TGTGCCAGCAGCTTATCTCCCGCAACTGAAGCTTTCTTT. It is translated as CASSLSPATEAFF. Filled out from reference TRBV7-3 and TRBJ1-1, the complete variable domain reads GAGVSQTPSNKVTEKGKYVELRCDPISGHTALYWYRQSLGQGPEFLIYFQGTGAADDSGLPNDRFFAVRPEGSVSTLKIQRTERGDSAVYLCASSLSPATEAFFGQGTRLTVV.

This chain uses TRBV7-9 with TRBJ2-3; D may be TRBD1 (5 bases). Deletions cut 11 bases from V and 0 bases from J, with 9 bases between. The CDR3 consists of 12 residues. The germline V gene has CDR1 SEHNR and CDR2 FQNEAQ (reference sequence). CDR3 DNA sequence: TGTGCCCCAGGGCCTAGCACAGATACGCAGTATTTT. Residues: CAPGPSTDTQYF. Full variable domain (outside the CDR3, taken from reference TRBV7-9 and TRBJ2-3): DTGVSQNPRHKITKRGQNVTFRCDPISEHNRLYWYRQTLGQGPEFLTYFQNEAQLEKSRLLSDRFSAERPKGSFSTLEIQRTEQGDSAMYLCAPGPSTDTQYFGPGTRLTVL.

The chain couples TRBV29-1 to TRBJ1-1; no firm D call. The V end lost 5 bases, the J end lost 7 bases, and 20 bases lay between the germline ends. The CDR3 is 14 amino acids. Germline V CDR1 and CDR2: SQVTM, ANQGSEA. The CDR3 loop reads CSVPPRESNGEAFF. CDR3 DNA sequence: TGCAGCGTTCCCCCCCGGGAAAGTAATGGTGAAGCTTTCTTT.

This chain links TRBV5-1 with TRBJ1-2; TRBD1 agrees at 7 bases. This CDR3 contains 16 residues. The trim removed 5 bases at V and 4 bases at J, leaving 14 bases unmatched. Per germline, CDR1 SGHRS and CDR2 YFSETQ. The CDR3 DNA reads TGCGCCAGCAGACCCACCGTACAGGGGCGGATCTATGGCTACACCTTC. Translating gives CASRPTVQGRIYGYTF.